A selection of T cell receptor beta chains follows, all from one sample in a study of beta chain features in type 1 diabetes. Clones were sequenced by immunoSEQ multiplex PCR, and TCRdb holds only the in-frame ones, with some missing. There are roughly 290,000 clones in the sample; approximately 8.1% occur only once, and roughly 0.94% lies in the top ten. Sequencing was done on a sample of central memory CD4+ T cells from blood. The source of these receptors is a woman between 18 and 29 years old in good health. CDR3s include the opening cysteine and the closing phenylalanine or tryptophan. Fields, in order: V gene, D gene, CDR3 length, clone size, J gene, CDR3 DNA, CDR3 protein. D genes are given only for firm matches. Rows give clone size only sometimes, using once, few, many, or a class for an expanded clone.

V: TRBV18
D: -
length: 12
size: few
J: TRBJ2-3
DNA: TGTGCCAGCTCACCAGAGAGCGATACGCAGTATTTT
CDR3: CASSPESDTQYF

V: TRBV7-9
D: -
length: 11
size: -
J: TRBJ2-1
DNA: TGTGCCAGCAGCCCCAGTCATGAGCAGTTCTTC
CDR3: CASSPSHEQFF

V: TRBV4-2
D: -
length: 14
size: few
J: TRBJ1-1
DNA: TGTGCCAGCAGCCAAGATGGCGGGGGCACTGAAGCTTTCTTT
CDR3: CASSQDGGGTEAFF

V: TRBV7-3
D: TRBD1
length: 15
size: few
J: TRBJ1-5
DNA: TGTGCCAGCAGCTTAGGGACAGGGGGCTATCAGCCCCAGCATTTT
CDR3: CASSLGTGGYQPQHF

V: TRBV7-2
D: -
length: 15
size: many
J: TRBJ2-3
DNA: TGTGCCAGCAGCTTGGTCTGGGGCAGCACAGATACGCAGTATTTT
CDR3: CASSLVWGSTDTQYF

V: TRBV5-1
D: -
length: 15
size: -
J: TRBJ2-6
DNA: TGCGCCAGCAGCTTGAAGAGCTCTGGGGCCAACGTCCTGACTTTC
CDR3: CASSLKSSGANVLTF

V: TRBV18
D: TRBD1
length: 14
size: few
J: TRBJ1-5
DNA: TGTGCCAGCTCAAGGGGGCTGGAAAATCAGCCCCAGCATTTT
CDR3: CASSRGLENQPQHF

V: TRBV7-2
D: TRBD2
length: 16
size: -
J: TRBJ2-5
DNA: TGTGCCAGCAGCTTACGGCGGGGGTTGGATGGGGAGACCCAGTACTTC
CDR3: CASSLRRGLDGETQYF

V: TRBV29-1
D: -
length: 12
size: once
J: TRBJ1-1
DNA: TGCAGCGTTGAAGACAGTGTACCTGAAGCTTTCTTT
CDR3: CSVEDSVPEAFF

V: TRBV7-9
D: -
length: 14
size: few
J: TRBJ2-2
DNA: TGTGCCAGCAGCTCAGGAACGAACACCGGGGAGCTGTTTTTT
CDR3: CASSSGTNTGELFF

V: TRBV30
D: TRBD2
length: 18
size: -
J: TRBJ2-1
DNA: TGTGCCTGGAATACCGGGAGGGCCCTGGGCCCATGGGGTAATGAGCAGTTCTTC
CDR3: CAWNTGRALGPWGNEQFF

V: TRBV7-2
D: TRBD2
length: 15
size: medium-sized
J: TRBJ2-5
DNA: TGTGCCAGCAGCCACGGAGGGGCGGGGGGAGAGACCCAGTACTTC
CDR3: CASSHGGAGGETQYF

V: TRBV7-2
D: -
length: 15
size: -
J: TRBJ2-1
DNA: TGTGCCAGCAGCGTGACTAGCGGACAGGGCAATGAGCAGTTCTTC
CDR3: CASSVTSGQGNEQFF

V: TRBV5-8
D: TRBD1
length: 15
size: few
J: TRBJ2-1
DNA: TGTGCCAGCATATTAACCGGGACAGGGCGGGAAGAGCAGTTCTTC
CDR3: CASILTGTGREEQFF

V: TRBV5-1
D: TRBD1
length: 18
size: -
J: TRBJ1-1
DNA: TGCGCCAGCAGCGGCCCTCAAAGGATAACAGGGGTTAACACTGAAGCTTTCTTT
CDR3: CASSGPQRITGVNTEAFF

V: TRBV29-1
D: TRBD1
length: 12
size: few
J: TRBJ1-1
DNA: TGCAGCGTTTCAGGGGGGGGTACTGAAGCTTTCTTT
CDR3: CSVSGGGTEAFF

V: TRBV9
D: -
length: 21
size: few
J: TRBJ1-2
DNA: TGTGCCAGCAGCCCGAACCTCGGGCAACCGGACAGAAGCCGCCCCGGTTATGGCTACACCTTC
CDR3: CASSPNLGQPDRSRPGYGYTF

V: TRBV7-2
D: -
length: 14
size: -
J: TRBJ1-4
DNA: TGTGCCAGCAGCTTATTCGGCCCTAATGAAAAACTGTTTTTT
CDR3: CASSLFGPNEKLFF

V: TRBV6-5
D: -
length: 13
size: many
J: TRBJ1-1
DNA: TGTGCCAGCAGTTACCCCGGGACAAATGAAGCTTTCTTT
CDR3: CASSYPGTNEAFF

V: TRBV7-9
D: -
length: 12
size: -
J: TRBJ1-2
DNA: TGTGCCAGCAGCCAAGATGCATTTGGCTACACCTTC
CDR3: CASSQDAFGYTF

V: TRBV2
D: -
length: 13
size: few
J: TRBJ2-3
DNA: TGTGCCAGCAGTGTCCTATTCACAGATACGCAGTATTTT
CDR3: CASSVLFTDTQYF

V: TRBV4-2
D: -
length: 12
size: -
J: TRBJ2-3
DNA: TGTGCCAGCAGCCAAGATCTAGTTACGCAGTATTTT
CDR3: CASSQDLVTQYF

V: TRBV7-9
D: -
length: 14
size: few
J: TRBJ2-7
DNA: TGTGCCAGCAGCTTCGACGGGGGTAACTACGAGCAGTACTTC
CDR3: CASSFDGGNYEQYF

V: TRBV4-2
D: -
length: 14
size: many
J: TRBJ2-6
DNA: TGTGCCAGCAAAACAGCCTCTGGGGCCAACGTCCTGACTTTC
CDR3: CASKTASGANVLTF

V: TRBV7-2
D: TRBD2
length: 16
size: few
J: TRBJ2-5
DNA: TGTGCCAGCAGCTTCTCCGGGACTAGCCGTTGGGAGACCCAGTACTTC
CDR3: CASSFSGTSRWETQYF

V: TRBV27
D: TRBD2
length: 18
size: few
J: TRBJ2-6
DNA: TGTGCCAGCAGTCCCGGACACAGCGGGGCGATAGGGGCCAACGTCCTGACTTTC
CDR3: CASSPGHSGAIGANVLTF

V: TRBV5-1
D: -
length: 14
size: few
J: TRBJ2-2
DNA: TGCGCCAGCAGCCAGGGACAACGAACCGGGGAGCTGTTTTTT
CDR3: CASSQGQRTGELFF

V: TRBV5-1
D: -
length: 15
size: few
J: TRBJ2-1
DNA: TGCGCCAGCAGCGAACTAGGAAGCTCCTACAATGAGCAGTTCTTC
CDR3: CASSELGSSYNEQFF

V: TRBV11-2
D: -
length: 14
size: -
J: TRBJ1-1
DNA: TGTGCCAGCAGCACTCGGACGGGGGGAACTGAAGCTTTCTTT
CDR3: CASSTRTGGTEAFF

V: TRBV2
D: -
length: 13
size: -
J: TRBJ1-1
DNA: TGTGCCAGCATGCAGGACCGGAACACTGAAGCTTTCTTT
CDR3: CASMQDRNTEAFF

V: TRBV4-2
D: -
length: 15
size: few
J: TRBJ2-1
DNA: TGTGCCAGCAGCCAAGTAGGGGACACCTACAATGAGCAGTTCTTC
CDR3: CASSQVGDTYNEQFF

V: TRBV12-5
D: -
length: 11
size: few
J: TRBJ2-5
DNA: TGTGCTAGTGGTTGGGGAGAGACCCAGTACTTC
CDR3: CASGWGETQYF

V: TRBV30
D: -
length: 13
size: few
J: TRBJ1-2
DNA: TGTGCCTGGAGTGTTACGGGCCGCTATGGCTACACCTTC
CDR3: CAWSVTGRYGYTF

V: TRBV6-6
D: TRBD1
length: 15
size: -
J: TRBJ1-1
DNA: TGTGCCAGCAGTCCCCCCTCAGGGACAGCTAGTGAAGCTTTCTTT
CDR3: CASSPPSGTASEAFF

V: TRBV5-1
D: -
length: 12
size: few
J: TRBJ1-1
DNA: TGCGCCAGCAGGGAGGTGAACACTGAAGCTTTCTTT
CDR3: CASREVNTEAFF

V: TRBV11-3
D: -
length: 16
size: few
J: TRBJ2-2
DNA: TGTGCCAGCAGCTACTCCCGACGGGTGGACACCGGGGAGCTGTTTTTT
CDR3: CASSYSRRVDTGELFF

V: TRBV20-1
D: -
length: 10
size: -
J: TRBJ1-2
DNA: TGCAGTGCTGGTTACTATGGCTACACCTTC
CDR3: CSAGYYGYTF

V: TRBV2
D: -
length: 14
size: few
J: TRBJ1-4
DNA: TGTGCCAGCAGAAGCGGGGAGGCAAATGAAAAACTGTTTTTT
CDR3: CASRSGEANEKLFF

V: TRBV25-1
D: TRBD2
length: 14
size: -
J: TRBJ2-3
DNA: TGTGCCAGCAGTGACTCCGGGAGGACAGATACGCAGTATTTT
CDR3: CASSDSGRTDTQYF

V: TRBV25-1
D: TRBD2
length: 13
size: -
J: TRBJ2-1
DNA: TGTGCCAGCAGTGATCAGGGACTAGCGGGTCAGTTCTTC
CDR3: CASSDQGLAGQFF

V: TRBV28
D: -
length: 13
size: -
J: TRBJ1-3
DNA: TGTGCCAGCAGTTCCCGGCGGGGAAACACCATATATTTT
CDR3: CASSSRRGNTIYF